This T cell receptor beta chain was captured by sequencing in a study of blood T cell repertoires in COVID-19. The wider study: Specimens from acute and convalescent COVID-19 originated in the United States, Italy and Spain. Sample material is recorded as cDNA or gDNA derived from T cells, B-cell-depleted T cells, or PBMCs.

The V gene end was trimmed by 1 base and the J gene end by 4 bases; junction bases not matched to a gene: 12. This CDR3 comprises 17 residues. CDR1 is MDHEN, CDR2 SYDVKM, per germline. Original handling: Amplification from reference gene primers served as the basis for estimated nucleated cell counts. Clones were sequenced by immunoSEQ multiplex PCR, and TCRdb holds only the in-frame ones, with some missing. V, J and clone size were drawn from that table, and D and trimming were deduced from the DNA. The sample lists around 240,000 clones, roughly 81% occurring once. This sequence originates from a man aged 35 to 55 with acute or convalescent COVID-19. This rearrangement joins TRBV28 to TRBJ1-2; 7 bases map to TRBD1. Specimen: peripheral blood. Here the CDR3 DNA reads TGTGCCAGCAGTTTATCCCGGGACAGTTCGATAGTCTATGGCTACACCTTC. Its protein product is CASSLSRDSSIVYGYTF.